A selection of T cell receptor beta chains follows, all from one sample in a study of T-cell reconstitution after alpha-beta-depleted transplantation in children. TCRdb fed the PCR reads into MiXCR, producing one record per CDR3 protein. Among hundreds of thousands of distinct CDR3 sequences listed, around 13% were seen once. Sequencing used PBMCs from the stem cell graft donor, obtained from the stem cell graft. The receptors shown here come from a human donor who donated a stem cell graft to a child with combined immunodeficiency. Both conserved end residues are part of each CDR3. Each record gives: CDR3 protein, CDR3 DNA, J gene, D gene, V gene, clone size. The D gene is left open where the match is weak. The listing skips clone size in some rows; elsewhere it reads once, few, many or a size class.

cdr3_aa: CASSSRGGEQFF
cdr3_nt: TGTGCCAGCAGCTCCCGCGGGGGTGAGCAGTTCTTC
j_call: TRBJ2-1
d_call: TRBD2
v_call: TRBV7-9
clone_size: few

cdr3_aa: CASSLLGGESQYF
cdr3_nt: TGTGCCAGCAGCTTACTCGGCGGGGAGTCCCAGTACTTC
j_call: TRBJ2-5
d_call: NA
v_call: TRBV7-9
clone_size: many

cdr3_aa: CASSLDWRATGELFF
cdr3_nt: TGTGCCAGCAGTCTCGACTGGAGGGCGACCGGGGAGCTGTTTTTT
j_call: TRBJ2-2
d_call: NA
v_call: TRBV12-3/TRBV12-4
clone_size: many

cdr3_aa: CAISESGVSYNEQFF
cdr3_nt: TGTGCCATCAGTGAGTCTGGGGTTTCCTACAATGAGCAGTTCTTC
j_call: TRBJ2-1
d_call: NA
v_call: TRBV10-3
clone_size: many

cdr3_aa: CSARNHLAGTDTQYF
cdr3_nt: TGCAGTGCTAGAAATCATCTAGCGGGCACAGATACGCAGTATTTT
j_call: TRBJ2-3
d_call: TRBD2
v_call: TRBV20-1
clone_size: few

cdr3_aa: CAWTRGISYNEQFF
cdr3_nt: TGTGCCTGGACTAGGGGAATCTCCTACAATGAGCAGTTCTTC
j_call: TRBJ2-1
d_call: NA
v_call: TRBV30
clone_size: few

cdr3_aa: CASSFGLLNIQYF
cdr3_nt: TGTGCCAGCAGTTTCGGACTGTTGAACATTCAGTACTTC
j_call: TRBJ2-4
d_call: NA
v_call: TRBV12-3/TRBV12-4
clone_size: many

cdr3_aa: CATSDLGSYGYTF
cdr3_nt: TGTGCCACCAGTGATTTAGGCAGCTATGGCTACACCTTC
j_call: TRBJ1-2
d_call: NA
v_call: TRBV24-1
clone_size: few

cdr3_aa: CAWSVRSSYNEQFF
cdr3_nt: TGTGCCTGGAGTGTAAGGTCCTCCTACAATGAGCAGTTCTTC
j_call: TRBJ2-1
d_call: NA
v_call: TRBV30
clone_size: few

cdr3_aa: CASSFGLAGSFQETQYF
cdr3_nt: TGTGCCAGCAGCTTTGGACTAGCGGGGTCTTTCCAAGAGACCCAGTACTTC
j_call: TRBJ2-5
d_call: TRBD2
v_call: TRBV11-2
clone_size: many

cdr3_aa: CASMPGQGIIEAFF
cdr3_nt: TGTGCCAGCATGCCGGGACAGGGAATAATTGAAGCTTTCTTT
j_call: TRBJ1-1
d_call: TRBD1
v_call: TRBV25-1
clone_size: few

cdr3_aa: CASSSRSAGQNNNQPQHF
cdr3_nt: TGTGCCAGCAGCTCACGGAGCGCGGGACAGAATAATAATCAGCCCCAGCATTTT
j_call: TRBJ1-5
d_call: TRBD1
v_call: TRBV13
clone_size: NA

cdr3_aa: CSVERRMSNEQFF
cdr3_nt: TGCAGCGTTGAACGGCGGATGAGTAATGAGCAGTTCTTC
j_call: TRBJ2-1
d_call: NA
v_call: TRBV29-1
clone_size: NA

cdr3_aa: CASSQDRGFTYEQYF
cdr3_nt: TGCGCCAGCAGCCAAGATAGGGGGTTTACCTACGAGCAGTACTTC
j_call: TRBJ2-7
d_call: NA
v_call: TRBV4-3
clone_size: few

cdr3_aa: CASRPDGTSGSHEQYF
cdr3_nt: TGTGCCAGCAGACCCGACGGGACTAGCGGGTCCCACGAGCAGTACTTC
j_call: TRBJ2-7
d_call: TRBD2
v_call: TRBV12-3/TRBV12-4
clone_size: NA

cdr3_aa: CASSQDPAGGLWETQYF
cdr3_nt: TGTGCCAGCAGCCAAGATCCAGCGGGGGGGCTTTGGGAGACCCAGTACTTC
j_call: TRBJ2-5
d_call: TRBD2
v_call: TRBV4-2
clone_size: few

cdr3_aa: CASSPVAPADYEETQYF
cdr3_nt: TGTGCCAGCTCACCGGTGGCCCCAGCGGACTACGAAGAGACCCAGTACTTC
j_call: TRBJ2-5
d_call: NA
v_call: TRBV18
clone_size: NA

cdr3_aa: CASSLYSGGQETQYF
cdr3_nt: TGTGCCAGCTCACTATACAGCGGGGGCCAAGAGACCCAGTACTTC
j_call: TRBJ2-5
d_call: TRBD2
v_call: TRBV18
clone_size: many

cdr3_aa: CASSVDPSVRVGTEAFF
cdr3_nt: TGTGCCAGCAGCGTAGACCCTTCTGTGAGGGTAGGAACTGAAGCTTTCTTT
j_call: TRBJ1-1
d_call: NA
v_call: TRBV9
clone_size: few

cdr3_aa: CASSPRLAGGLDEQFF
cdr3_nt: TGTGCCAGCAGCCCAAGACTAGCGGGAGGTTTGGATGAGCAGTTCTTC
j_call: TRBJ2-1
d_call: TRBD2
v_call: TRBV13
clone_size: few

cdr3_aa: CASSQLAGGYNEQFF
cdr3_nt: TGTGCCAGCAGCCAGCTAGCGGGAGGGTACAATGAGCAGTTCTTC
j_call: TRBJ2-1
d_call: TRBD2
v_call: TRBV7-2
clone_size: NA

cdr3_aa: CASSLGLDRGGTQYF
cdr3_nt: TGCGCCAGCAGCCTGGGACTAGATCGTGGGGGGACCCAGTACTTC
j_call: TRBJ2-5
d_call: TRBD2
v_call: TRBV5-1
clone_size: few

cdr3_aa: CATSDFWDRGLDEQFF
cdr3_nt: TGTGCCACCAGTGATTTTTGGGACAGGGGGCTAGATGAGCAGTTCTTC
j_call: TRBJ2-1
d_call: TRBD1
v_call: TRBV24-1
clone_size: NA

cdr3_aa: CAISWSGPRTEAFF
cdr3_nt: TGTGCCATCAGCTGGTCAGGCCCGCGGACTGAAGCTTTCTTT
j_call: TRBJ1-1
d_call: NA
v_call: TRBV10-3
clone_size: NA

cdr3_aa: CASSEASGQFFNEQFF
cdr3_nt: TGTGCCAGCAGCGAGGCCAGCGGGCAGTTTTTCAATGAGCAGTTCTTC
j_call: TRBJ2-1
d_call: NA
v_call: TRBV5-5
clone_size: few

cdr3_aa: CASSQDPGGAFNEQFF
cdr3_nt: TGCGCCAGCAGCCAAGATCCGGGGGGGGCATTCAATGAGCAGTTCTTC
j_call: TRBJ2-1
d_call: TRBD2
v_call: TRBV4-3
clone_size: few

cdr3_aa: CASSLGETVTDTQYF
cdr3_nt: TGTGCCAGCAGCTTAGGGGAAACGGTCACAGATACGCAGTATTTT
j_call: TRBJ2-3
d_call: NA
v_call: TRBV11-2
clone_size: few

cdr3_aa: CASSQEGGWVTDTQYF
cdr3_nt: TGTGCCAGCAGCCAAGAGGGGGGGTGGGTCACAGATACGCAGTATTTT
j_call: TRBJ2-3
d_call: TRBD2
v_call: TRBV4-2
clone_size: NA

cdr3_aa: CSAKLAGTVETQYF
cdr3_nt: TGCAGTGCTAAATTAGCGGGTACGGTCGAGACCCAGTACTTC
j_call: TRBJ2-5
d_call: TRBD2
v_call: TRBV20-1
clone_size: few

cdr3_aa: CASSLATGVGTDTQYF
cdr3_nt: TGTGCCAGCAGCTTGGCCACAGGGGTAGGGACAGATACGCAGTATTTT
j_call: TRBJ2-3
d_call: TRBD1
v_call: TRBV5-5
clone_size: few

cdr3_aa: CASSPGDRQSYEQYF
cdr3_nt: TGTGCCAGCAGCCCAGGGGACAGGCAATCCTACGAGCAGTACTTC
j_call: TRBJ2-7
d_call: TRBD1
v_call: TRBV3-1
clone_size: few